This is a list of T cell receptor beta chains from one sample in a study of CD8+CD57+ T cells in acquired aplastic anemia. Using its own MiXCR run on the reads, TCRdb lists one record per CDR3 protein. The sample holds around 130,000 distinct CDR3 sequences; 48% are singletons and the top ten take about 2.7%. The material sequenced was sorted CD4+, CD8+, or CD8+CD57+ T cells (not recorded which) from PBMCs. These receptors originate from a human donor in good health, serving as a control. CDR3s include the opening cysteine and the closing phenylalanine or tryptophan. The D gene is left open where the match is weak. Only part of the rows carry a size: once, few, many, or a class if the clone is expanded.

v_call: TRBV11-2
d_call: TRBD2
clone_size: -
j_call: TRBJ2-1
cdr3_nt: TGTGCCAGCAGCTTAGGTAGCGGGAGAACCAATGAGCAGTTCTTC
cdr3_aa: CASSLGSGRTNEQFF

v_call: TRBV29-1
d_call: TRBD1
clone_size: -
j_call: TRBJ2-7
cdr3_nt: TGCAGCGTTACCCTCCGACAGGGTGGGAACGAGCAGTACTTC
cdr3_aa: CSVTLRQGGNEQYF

v_call: TRBV9
d_call: -
clone_size: many
j_call: TRBJ2-2
cdr3_nt: TGTGCCAGGAGAACTACGGCCGGGGAGCTGTTTTTT
cdr3_aa: CARRTTAGELFF

v_call: TRBV24-1
d_call: -
clone_size: -
j_call: TRBJ2-1
cdr3_nt: TGTGCCACCAGTGAACGTACGAGCTCCTACAATGAGCAGTTCTTC
cdr3_aa: CATSERTSSYNEQFF

v_call: TRBV20-1
d_call: TRBD1
clone_size: -
j_call: TRBJ2-7
cdr3_nt: TGCAGTGCTAGGGGGACAGGGGGCTCCGAGCAGTACTTC
cdr3_aa: CSARGTGGSEQYF

v_call: TRBV2
d_call: TRBD1
clone_size: -
j_call: TRBJ1-6
cdr3_nt: TGTGCCAGCAGTGATAGGACAGGGAATAATTCACCCCTCCACTTT
cdr3_aa: CASSDRTGNNSPLHF

v_call: TRBV19
d_call: -
clone_size: once
j_call: TRBJ2-2
cdr3_nt: TGTGCCAGTAGTTCCAGACACGACTTGAACACCGGGGAGCTGTTTTTT
cdr3_aa: CASSSRHDLNTGELFF

v_call: TRBV2
d_call: TRBD2
clone_size: -
j_call: TRBJ2-5
cdr3_nt: TGTGCCAGCAGTCGGACTAGCGGGGTAGAGACCCAGTACTTC
cdr3_aa: CASSRTSGVETQYF

v_call: TRBV7-8
d_call: -
clone_size: once
j_call: TRBJ2-5
cdr3_nt: TGTGCCAGCAGCCCCATGTGCTTC
cdr3_aa: CASSPMCF

v_call: TRBV12-3/TRBV12-4
d_call: -
clone_size: -
j_call: TRBJ2-7
cdr3_nt: TGTGCCAGCAGTTTAGGTCAGACCTACGAGCAGTACTTC
cdr3_aa: CASSLGQTYEQYF

v_call: TRBV5-8
d_call: -
clone_size: many
j_call: TRBJ2-7
cdr3_nt: TGTGCCAGCAGCTTCGACAGCACCTACGAGCAGTACTTC
cdr3_aa: CASSFDSTYEQYF

v_call: TRBV11-2
d_call: TRBD2
clone_size: few
j_call: TRBJ2-1
cdr3_nt: TGTGCCAGCAGCTTAGATCTTGGCGGGGGGTACAATGGGCAGCTCTTC
cdr3_aa: CASSLDLGGGYNGQLF

v_call: TRBV12-5
d_call: TRBD2
clone_size: many
j_call: TRBJ2-1
cdr3_nt: TGTGCTAGTGGAACGGGACTAGCCCTTGGGGATGAGCAGTTCTTC
cdr3_aa: CASGTGLALGDEQFF

v_call: TRBV20-1
d_call: TRBD2
clone_size: -
j_call: TRBJ2-1
cdr3_nt: TGCAGTGCTCTAAGGGCGGGGGGCCTTTACAATGAGCAGTTCTTC
cdr3_aa: CSALRAGGLYNEQFF

v_call: TRBV7-9
d_call: -
clone_size: many
j_call: TRBJ2-3
cdr3_nt: TGTGCCAGCAGCCAGGGAACAGATACGCAGTATTTT
cdr3_aa: CASSQGTDTQYF

v_call: TRBV4-2
d_call: TRBD1
clone_size: few
j_call: TRBJ1-2
cdr3_nt: TGTGCCAGCAGCCAAATCTCCAGGGGGGCGGACTATGGCTACACCTTC
cdr3_aa: CASSQISRGADYGYTF

v_call: TRBV10-1
d_call: TRBD2
clone_size: -
j_call: TRBJ2-3
cdr3_nt: TGCGCCAGCAGTGAGGTCCCGTCTACTAGCGGGGGCCGCCTGGGTTCCGCAGATACGCAGTATTTT
cdr3_aa: CASSEVPSTSGGRLGSADTQYF

v_call: TRBV20-1
d_call: -
clone_size: -
j_call: TRBJ1-5
cdr3_nt: TGCAGTGCTAGAATTGGCGAGCCCCAGCATTTT
cdr3_aa: CSARIGEPQHF

v_call: TRBV9
d_call: -
clone_size: many
j_call: TRBJ2-2
cdr3_nt: TGTGCCAGCAGCGAAACAGTGGGCACCGGGGAGCTGTTTTTT
cdr3_aa: CASSETVGTGELFF

v_call: TRBV19
d_call: TRBD1
clone_size: -
j_call: TRBJ2-3
cdr3_nt: TGTGCCAGTAAGAGGACAGGGGCCAGTCTGGATACGCAGTATTTT
cdr3_aa: CASKRTGASLDTQYF

v_call: TRBV5-6
d_call: TRBD1
clone_size: -
j_call: TRBJ2-2
cdr3_nt: TGCGCCAGCAGTGGGGGGGGACAGGGCGCCGGGGAGCTGTTTTTT
cdr3_aa: CASSGGGQGAGELFF

v_call: TRBV9
d_call: TRBD2
clone_size: -
j_call: TRBJ2-7
cdr3_nt: TGTGCCAGCAACCGCGGGGTAGCGGGGGGCCTTCCGGAGCAGTACTTC
cdr3_aa: CASNRGVAGGLPEQYF

v_call: TRBV7-2
d_call: -
clone_size: few
j_call: TRBJ2-2
cdr3_nt: TGTGCCAGCAGCTTAGCCATTGCCGGGGAGCTGTTTTTT
cdr3_aa: CASSLAIAGELFF

v_call: TRBV18
d_call: -
clone_size: -
j_call: TRBJ1-2
cdr3_nt: TGTGCCAGCTCACCGGTGGACAGTCGTTTCTATGGCTACACCTTC
cdr3_aa: CASSPVDSRFYGYTF

v_call: TRBV19
d_call: TRBD1
clone_size: many
j_call: TRBJ1-2
cdr3_nt: TGTGCCAGTAGTATATTGAGGACAGGGGTCTATGGCTACACCTTC
cdr3_aa: CASSILRTGVYGYTF

v_call: TRBV19
d_call: -
clone_size: -
j_call: TRBJ1-5
cdr3_nt: TGTGCCAGTAGTATACTTAGAGGGGGCAATCAGCCCCAGCATTTT
cdr3_aa: CASSILRGGNQPQHF

v_call: TRBV29-1
d_call: TRBD2
clone_size: medium-sized
j_call: TRBJ2-4
cdr3_nt: TGCAGCGTCAGGGGACTAGCGACAAACATTCAGTACTTC
cdr3_aa: CSVRGLATNIQYF

v_call: TRBV29-1
d_call: TRBD1
clone_size: -
j_call: TRBJ2-7
cdr3_nt: TGCAGCGTTCGTTTTGGACAGGGGGCCTACGAGCAGTACTTC
cdr3_aa: CSVRFGQGAYEQYF

v_call: TRBV29-1
d_call: TRBD1
clone_size: -
j_call: TRBJ1-3
cdr3_nt: TGCAGCGTTTCAGGGGGGGCAAACCCTGGAAACACCATATATTTT
cdr3_aa: CSVSGGANPGNTIYF

v_call: TRBV7-3
d_call: TRBD1
clone_size: -
j_call: TRBJ2-7
cdr3_nt: TGTGCCAGCAGCGTCGGGACAGGGGGCGCCGAGCAGTACTTC
cdr3_aa: CASSVGTGGAEQYF

v_call: TRBV19
d_call: -
clone_size: -
j_call: TRBJ1-1
cdr3_nt: TGTGCCAGTAAGGTTCGGGGAGGGAACACTGAAGCTTTCTTT
cdr3_aa: CASKVRGGNTEAFF

v_call: TRBV2
d_call: TRBD1
clone_size: once
j_call: TRBJ1-5
cdr3_nt: TGTGCCAGCAGTACAGGACAGGGGACGGGTCAGCCCCAGCATTTT
cdr3_aa: CASSTGQGTGQPQHF

v_call: TRBV29-1
d_call: -
clone_size: -
j_call: TRBJ2-7
cdr3_nt: TGCAGCGTTCGACAGGCCCCCTCCTACGAGCAGTACTTC
cdr3_aa: CSVRQAPSYEQYF

v_call: TRBV5-4
d_call: -
clone_size: many
j_call: TRBJ2-5
cdr3_nt: TGTGCCAGCAGCGCTTCCCAAGAGACCCAGTACTTC
cdr3_aa: CASSASQETQYF

v_call: TRBV7-9
d_call: TRBD1
clone_size: -
j_call: TRBJ2-7
cdr3_nt: TGTGCCAGCAGCCCGGACAGGTCCTACGAGCAGTACTTC
cdr3_aa: CASSPDRSYEQYF

v_call: TRBV7-8
d_call: TRBD1
clone_size: few
j_call: TRBJ2-7
cdr3_nt: TGTGCCAGCAGCTTAGCGGGGACAGGGGGTGAGCAGTACTTC
cdr3_aa: CASSLAGTGGEQYF

v_call: TRBV19
d_call: TRBD1
clone_size: many
j_call: TRBJ1-2
cdr3_nt: TGTGCCAGTAGTGTTACAGGGGGCGAAAATGGCTACACCTTC
cdr3_aa: CASSVTGGENGYTF

v_call: TRBV2
d_call: -
clone_size: -
j_call: TRBJ1-5
cdr3_nt: TGTGCCCACAGTGACACGACCAAATATCAGCCCCAGCATTTT
cdr3_aa: CAHSDTTKYQPQHF

v_call: TRBV7-2
d_call: -
clone_size: many
j_call: TRBJ2-4
cdr3_nt: TGTGCCAGCAGCTTAGACAGGGATAACATTCAGTACTTC
cdr3_aa: CASSLDRDNIQYF

v_call: TRBV2
d_call: -
clone_size: -
j_call: TRBJ1-2
cdr3_nt: TGTGCCAGCAGTAGAGCAGGGGCTGGCTACACCTTC
cdr3_aa: CASSRAGAGYTF

v_call: TRBV6-2/TRBV6-3
d_call: -
clone_size: -
j_call: TRBJ1-1
cdr3_nt: TGTGCCAGCAGTTATTTGGTCGGGGGGGGCGAAGCTTTCTTT
cdr3_aa: CASSYLVGGGEAFF

v_call: TRBV20-1
d_call: -
clone_size: many
j_call: TRBJ1-2
cdr3_nt: TGCAGTGCTAGAGATGGGACGGCCTATGGCTACACCTTC
cdr3_aa: CSARDGTAYGYTF

v_call: TRBV12-3/TRBV12-4
d_call: TRBD2
clone_size: -
j_call: TRBJ2-7
cdr3_nt: TGTGCCAGCAGCCGGACTAGCGGTTACGAGCAGTACTTC
cdr3_aa: CASSRTSGYEQYF

v_call: TRBV10-1
d_call: TRBD1
clone_size: once
j_call: TRBJ1-1
cdr3_nt: TGCGCCAGCAGTGATAGACAGGGGGCGCACACTGAAGCTTTCTTT
cdr3_aa: CASSDRQGAHTEAFF

v_call: TRBV20-1
d_call: TRBD2
clone_size: -
j_call: TRBJ2-1
cdr3_nt: TGCAGTGAGGGCGGGACTAGCGTACACAATGAGCAGTTCTTC
cdr3_aa: CSEGGTSVHNEQFF